Below are 24 T cell receptor beta chains sequenced from a single sample in a study of T cells expressing NK-cell markers. TCRdb processed the 5' RACE reads again and assigns one entry to each CDR3 protein, with no DNA. This sample's table reports a few hundred thousand distinct CDR3 sequences. What was sequenced was blood T cells: a sorted CD56 or NKG2C T cell subset, CD4+ or CD8+ T cells, or bulk PBMC T cells (not recorded which). Receptors originate from a man aged 18 to 70 in good health.

The chain carries TRBV14 and TRBJ2-7. The CDR3 is 15 residues long. Germline CDR1 is SGHDN and CDR2 is FVKESK. The CDR3 loop reads CASSQEFGRTYEQYF.

V gene TRBV3-1 combines with J gene TRBJ1-6; the TCRdb call, TRBD1, lacks DNA for checking. Germline V gene data show CDR1 as LGHDT and CDR2 as YNNKEL (reference sequence). The CDR3 runs 13 residues. The CDR3: CASEGQGNSPLHF.

V is TRBV11-3 and J is TRBJ2-1; TCRdb selects TRBD1, and the lack of DNA leaves this call unchecked. Germline loops: CDR1 SGHNT, CDR2 YENEEA. CDR3 length: 16 amino acids. This CDR3 is CASSLDSQGIYNEQFF. The full variable domain, rest sourced from reference TRBV11-3 and TRBJ2-1, is EAGVVQSPRYKIIEKKQPVAFWCNPISGHNTLYWYLQNLGQGPELLIRYENEEAVDDSQLPKDRFSAERLKGVDSTLKIQPAELGDSAVYLCASSLDSQGIYNEQFFGPGTRLTVL.

The genes are TRBV12-3 or TRBV12-4 and TRBJ1-6; TCRdb calls TRBD1, which cannot be checked without DNA. The CDR3 consists of 17 residues. CDR3 region: CASIPWGGPIYNSPLHF.

The gene calls are TRBV20-1 and TRBJ1-3; TCRdb outputs TRBD1, but without DNA this stays unchecked. Germline V CDR1 and CDR2: DFQATT, SNEGSKA (reference sequence). This CDR3 has 14 residues. The CDR3: CSARGGPGGNTIYF.

The chain has TRBV18 and TRBJ2-1; the D call of TRBD2 rests on TCRdb alone, since no DNA is present to check it. Germline CDR1 and CDR2: KGHSH and LQKENI. This CDR3 has 16 residues. The CDR3 here is CASSPIAGGTNNEQFF.

This chain uses TRBV6-1 with TRBJ1-6. CDR1 MNHNS and CDR2 SASEGT come from the germline V gene. This CDR3 region has 13 residues. The CDR3 loop reads CASCRSSNSPLHF.

This chain joins TRBV6-2 or TRBV6-3 and TRBJ2-3. The CDR3 runs 14 residues. The germline CDR1 and CDR2 sequences are MNHEY and SVGEGT. This CDR3 is CASRQDTSTDTQYF.

V is TRBV10-3 and J is TRBJ2-5; TCRdb returns TRBD2, unconfirmable since there is no DNA. The CDR3 loop spans 16 amino acids. Looked up from germline, CDR1 is ENHRY and CDR2 is SYGVKD. CDR3 loop: CAISVGLAGGQETQYF.

The chain couples TRBV20-1 to TRBJ1-2. CDR1 and CDR2 (germline): DFQATT, SNEGSKA (reference sequence). The CDR3 consists of 11 residues. CDR3 region: CSAFVSYGYTF.

This chain connects TRBV5-4 to TRBJ2-3; there is no DNA to check the TCRdb D call of TRBD1. Germline CDR1 SGHNT, CDR2 YYREEE (reference sequence). The CDR3 sequence is 13 residues long. This CDR3 is CASSRDRGDTQYF.

The chain links TRBV5-1 to TRBJ2-1; TCRdb names TRBD1, which stays unverified in the absence of DNA. CDR1 is SGHRS, CDR2 YFSETQ, per germline. The CDR3 length is 15 residues. This CDR3 is CASSLAPGQYHEQFF.

CDR3 region: CASSRRDRVYVQYF. V and J are TRBV6-2 or TRBV6-3 and TRBJ2-7; as DNA is missing, the TRBD1 call by TCRdb cannot be tested. This CDR3 is built from 14 residues. Germline-derived CDR1 and CDR2 are MNHEY and SVGEGT.

This sequence joins TRBV5-1 and TRBJ2-7; TCRdb's D call of TRBD1 is untestable without DNA. Germline V lookup: CDR1 SGHRS, CDR2 YFSETQ. The CDR3 contains 15 residues. CDR3 amino acids: CASSTLGGSSYEQYF.

The chain employs TRBV2 and TRBJ1-1; checking the TCRdb D call of TRBD1 is not possible without DNA. Per germline, CDR1 SNHLY and CDR2 FYNNEI. The CDR3 covers 14 residues. The CDR3 loop is CASSRQTLNTEAFF.

The chain is built from TRBV7-9 and TRBJ2-6. This CDR3 is 19 amino acids long. CDR1 and CDR2 (germline): SEHNR, FQNEAQ (reference sequence). CDR3 region: CASSLSGGHPEAGANVLTF.

J is TRBJ2-5 and V is TRBV5-6; the D gene TCRdb calls, TRBD2, cannot be checked with no DNA. Germline V CDR1 and CDR2: SGHDT, YYEEEE. The CDR3 is 15 residues long. This chain's CDR3 is CASSISGGASETQYF.

The chain carries TRBV7-7 and TRBJ2-5; TCRdb gives TRBD2 as the D gene, but with no DNA this cannot be confirmed. This CDR3 has 14 residues. Per the germline V gene, CDR1 is SSHAT and CDR2 is FNYEAQ (reference sequence). Here the CDR3 reads CASSHSSGQETQYF.

V is TRBV30 and J is TRBJ2-3; absent DNA, TCRdb's TRBD1 call cannot be checked. The germline CDR1 and CDR2 sequences are GTSNPN and SVGIG (reference sequence). This CDR3 region has 13 residues. CDR3 residues: CACADKSTDTQYF.

The chain is built from TRBV19 and TRBJ2-3; the TRBD2 assignment by TCRdb is unverifiable without DNA. The CDR3 extends over 13 amino acids. Looked up from germline, CDR1 is LNHDA and CDR2 is SQIVND (reference sequence). Here the CDR3 reads CASSDYSTGTQYF.

The chain uses TRBV19 and TRBJ2-1; TCRdb outputs TRBD1, but without DNA this stays unchecked. The CDR3 is 14 amino acids. Germline V CDR1 and CDR2: LNHDA, SQIVND (reference sequence). Here the CDR3 reads CASSRGDGYNEQFF.

V gene TRBV5-5 combines with J gene TRBJ2-5; TCRdb's D call of TRBD1 is untestable without DNA. Germline V gene sequence: CDR1 SGHKS, CDR2 YYEKEE (reference sequence). The CDR3 runs 14 residues. CDR3: CASSLLGGAETQYF.

The V and J genes are TRBV20-1 and TRBJ2-3. The CDR3 runs to 13 residues. In germline, CDR1 is DFQATT, CDR2 SNEGSKA (reference sequence). The CDR3 is CSTRDHLRDTQYF.

The rearrangement uses TRBV23-1 and TRBJ2-7; with no DNA, the TCRdb D assignment of TRBD1 cannot be verified. TRBV23-1 is classed as an ORF, of uncertain function. This CDR3 comprises 15 residues. The CDR3 loop reads CASSRGQGGWYEQYF.